The sequence of this TCR beta chain was determined in a study of T cells after somatic rescue of genetic block. The V gene's germline CDR1 is SGDLS and CDR2 YYNGEE. Trimming cost V 0 bases and J 4 bases, with 22 bases left between them. The CDR3 totals 19 residues. This table comes from immunoSEQ multiplex PCR, and its TCRdb copy is limited to in-frame clones, with some not included. This repertoire shows approximately 110,000 clones, 75% to 95% found once; its top ten account for roughly 1.5%. The sample comprised peripheral blood mononuclear cells (PBMCs). The TCR sequence derives from a woman younger than 30. The chain couples TRBV9 to TRBJ2-2; tentative D call: TRBD1 (5 bases). CDR3 coding DNA: TGTGCCAGCAGCGTAGGAGGCAGGGTCCTAACCAGGGCCACCGGGGAGCTGTTTTTT. It codes for CASSVGGRVLTRATGELFF.